Below are 23 T cell receptor beta chains sequenced from a single sample in a study of blood T cell repertoires in COVID-19. Only in-frame clones appear in the TCRdb table, and some are missing; sequencing was by immunoSEQ multiplex PCR. Of tens of thousands of clones listed, roughly 82% are singletons. Specimen: peripheral blood. These receptor sequences come from a human donor in a cohort sampled during active COVID-19.

This clone is a singleton in its sample. This sequence joins TRBV7-6 and TRBJ1-1; TRBD1 aligns across 7 bases. The V segment lost 0 bases and the J segment 3 bases; nucleotides outside the gene matches: 10. The CDR3 is 17 residues long. Germline lookup yields CDR1 SGHVS and CDR2 FNYEAQ. This CDR3 is CASSLAGLRGRDTEAFF. CDR3 nucleotides: TGTGCCAGCAGCTTAGCGGGGCTAAGGGGGCGCGACACTGAAGCTTTCTTT.

This chain joins TRBV6-1 and TRBJ1-2; D gene unclear. The CDR3 is 12 amino acids. Germline CDR1 is MNHNS and CDR2 is SASEGT. V was trimmed by 3 bases and J by 1 base, leaving 3 bases between them. CDR3 loop: CASSDGNYGYTF. The DNA of the CDR3 is TGTGCCAGCAGTGACGGTAACTATGGCTACACCTTC.

The gene calls are TRBV5-1 and TRBJ2-7; 7 bases agree with TRBD1. There are 16 residues in the CDR3. V lost 0 bases, J lost 2 bases, and 8 bases stayed unmatched. CDR1 is SGHRS, CDR2 YFSETQ, per germline. In nucleotides, the CDR3 is TGCGCCAGCAGCTTGGATATAGGGGACAGAGCCTACGAGCAGTACTTC. This codes for CASSLDIGDRAYEQYF.

The rearrangement uses TRBV19 and TRBJ1-6; 7 nucleotides match TRBD1. CDR3 length: 12 amino acids. Germline V gene lookup returns CDR1 LNHDA and CDR2 SQIVND (reference sequence). J was trimmed by 10 bases and V by 7 bases; bases with no gene match: 4. CDR3 loop: CASNTGESPLHF. CDR3 nucleotide sequence: TGTGCCAGTAATACAGGGGAATCACCCCTCCACTTT.

The rearrangement joins TRBV6-4 to TRBJ2-7; 8 nucleotides align to TRBD1. CDR1 is MRHNA, CDR2 SNTAGT, per germline. This CDR3 has 14 residues. Losses at the gene ends were 5 bases for V and 5 bases for J; bases not matched to a gene: 8. CDR3 coding DNA: TGTGCCAGCAGTCCGGACAGGGTTCCCCACGAGCAGTACTTC. Protein sequence: CASSPDRVPHEQYF.

The chain joins TRBV29-1 to TRBJ2-7, with 7 bases lining up with TRBD2. Germline V gene sequence: CDR1 SQVTM, CDR2 ANQGSEA. V lost 4 bases and J lost 0; bases outside the gene matches: 6. The length of the CDR3 is 14 residues. The CDR3 protein is CSVGGGTSSYEQYF. As DNA, the CDR3 is TGCAGCGTTGGGGGGGGGACGAGCTCCTACGAGCAGTACTTC.

This clone appeared a few times. The chain combines TRBV7-8 with TRBJ2-6, with 9 bases aligning to TRBD2. CDR1 is SGHVS, CDR2 FQNEAQ, per germline. Trimming cost V 4 bases and J 0 bases; bases outside gene matches: 4. The CDR3 is made up of 17 amino acids. The CDR3 DNA reads as TGTGCCAGCAGCTCGACTAGCGGTTCCTCTGGGGCCAACGTCCTGACTTTC. It codes for CASSSTSGSSGANVLTF.

This clone was recorded only once. The chain has TRBV9 and TRBJ1-4; no firm D call. The CDR3 spans 13 residues. V was clipped by 4 bases and J by 6 bases, with 10 bases between them. CDR1 and CDR2 (germline): SGDLS, YYNGEE. CDR3 in amino acids: CASSIGLDEKLFF. In nucleotides, the CDR3 is TGTGCCAGCAGCATAGGTTTAGATGAAAAACTGTTTTTT.

V and J are TRBV12-5 and TRBJ1-3; 7 positions match TRBD1. The CDR3 contains 14 residues. CDR1 is LGHNT, CDR2 FRNRAP, per germline. Trimming at V came to 2 bases and at J to 3 bases, leaving 1 base not matched to a gene. The CDR3 loop reads CASGLQGVGNTIYF. CDR3 DNA sequence: TGTGCTAGTGGTTTGCAGGGGGTTGGAAACACCATATATTTT.

This rearrangement joins TRBV5-5 to TRBJ2-7, with D perhaps matching TRBD1 (6 bases). Trimming pared 2 bases from V and 1 base from J, leaving 13 bases between. CDR1 and CDR2 (germline): SGHKS, YYEKEE (reference sequence). The CDR3 is 15 residues long. The CDR3 sequence is CASSLDRHPSYEQYF. The CDR3 DNA is TGTGCCAGCAGCTTAGACAGGCACCCGTCCTACGAGCAGTACTTC.

The chain couples TRBV4-2 to TRBJ1-3, with a weak D call TRBD1 (5 bases). This CDR3 is built from 16 residues. CDR1 is LGHNA, CDR2 YNFKEQ, per germline. The V and J ends lost 5 bases and 0 bases respectively, with 14 bases between them. The CDR3 bases are TGTGCCAGCAGCGACTCCGACAGCGCCTCTGGAAACACCATATATTTT. Translated, it gives CASSDSDSASGNTIYF.

The genes are TRBV29-1 and TRBJ1-4, with D possibly being TRBD1 (5 bases). The ends were cut back, 4 bases at V and 6 bases at J, with 9 bases in the middle. There are 12 residues in the CDR3. The germline V gene has CDR1 SQVTM and CDR2 ANQGSEA. The CDR3 DNA follows: TGCAGCGTTGGCGGGACTGATGAAAAACTGTTTTTT. Amino acid sequence: CSVGGTDEKLFF.

This clone was observed a handful of times. The chain recombines TRBV18 with TRBJ1-3, with D perhaps TRBD1 (5 bases). The CDR3 consists of 14 residues. CDR1 is KGHSH and CDR2 is LQKENI in the germline V gene. Trimming removed 2 bases at V and 7 bases at J, with 12 bases between. The CDR3 region has the DNA TGTGCCAGCTCACCAGTGGAGGGGTACAACACCATATATTTT. Translated: CASSPVEGYNTIYF.

This clone appeared a single time. DNA of the CDR3: TGTGCCAGCAGCGAAGCCTCAGATACGCAGTATTTT. Translated: CASSEASDTQYF. The genes are TRBV7-2 and TRBJ2-3; D unclear. The CDR3 loop spans 12 amino acids. Germline V CDR1 and CDR2: SGHTA, FQGNSA. V lost 5 bases and J lost 4, with 7 bases in between.

In nucleotides, the CDR3 is TGTGCCAGCAGCTTTTCGGGGGGGGACTCACCCCTCCACTTT. Encoded protein: CASSFSGGDSPLHF. The chain couples TRBV11-2 to TRBJ1-6; a possible D gene is TRBD1 (5 bases). The CDR3 is made up of 14 amino acids. CDR1 and CDR2 (germline): SGHAT, FQNNGV. V lost 3 bases to trimming and J lost 10 bases, with 13 bases between them.

The chain combines TRBV11-2 with TRBJ2-7; D is unclear. This CDR3 contains 15 residues. Germline V gene data show CDR1 as SGHAT and CDR2 as FQNNGV. The V and J ends lost 1 base and 2 bases respectively, with 12 bases between them. The DNA for the CDR3 is TGTGCCAGCAGCTTAGGGTTCACCAGGACCTACGAGCAGTACTTC. Its translation is CASSLGFTRTYEQYF.

The chain uses TRBV3-1 (or the pseudogene TRBV3-2) and TRBJ1-1; 8 positions agree with TRBD1. This CDR3 spans 14 amino acids. V shed 6 bases and J 4 bases; nucleotides not matched to a gene: 7. From germline, CDR1 is LGHDT and CDR2 YNNKEL (reference sequence). The CDR3 region has the DNA TGTGCCAGCAGTAGGACAGGGCCGACCACTGAAGCTTTCTTT. Protein: CASSRTGPTTEAFF.

V and J are TRBV3-1 (or the pseudogene TRBV3-2) and TRBJ1-2; D remains ambiguous. The V and J ends lost 1 base and 2 bases respectively, with 8 bases between them. The CDR3 runs to 14 residues. Germline loops: CDR1 LGHDT, CDR2 YNNKEL (reference sequence). The DNA for the CDR3 is TGTGCCAGCAGCCAAGGCCTAAAAAACTATGGCTACACCTTC. This encodes CASSQGLKNYGYTF.

The rearrangement joins TRBV3-1 (or the pseudogene TRBV3-2) to TRBJ1-5, with TRBD1 as a possible D gene (5 bases). Germline-derived CDR1 and CDR2 are LGHDT and YNNKEL (reference sequence). V was shortened by 5 bases and J by 7 bases, with 15 bases between the two germline ends. The CDR3 consists of 14 residues. This CDR3 reads CASSGDGGNQPQHF. Here the CDR3 DNA reads TGTGCCAGCAGCGGAGACGGGGGGAACCAGCCCCAGCATTTT.

This clone occurred once. The chain employs TRBV2 and TRBJ2-7, with D perhaps TRBD1 (6 bases). CDR1 and CDR2 from the germline V gene are SNHLY and FYNNEI. Between the trimmed V and J ends, which lost 6 bases and 4 bases, there was a span of 10 bases. The length of the CDR3 is 12 residues. The CDR3 reads CASRDSLYEQYF. The CDR3 DNA sequence: TGTGCCAGCAGGGACAGCCTTTACGAGCAGTACTTC.

This clone occurred once. The rearrangement joins TRBV16 to TRBJ1-2; no reliable D call. This CDR3 spans 14 amino acids. Trimming left V 1 base short and J 8 bases short, with 14 bases between. The germline V gene encodes CDR1 KGHSY and CDR2 FQNENV. CDR3 DNA: TGTGCCAGCAGCCAATTGGAGGGCGCGAAAGGCTACACCTTC. Protein sequence: CASSQLEGAKGYTF.

The chain uses TRBV3-1 (or the pseudogene TRBV3-2) and TRBJ1-6, with D possibly matching TRBD1 (6 bases). Germline V lookup: CDR1 LGHDT, CDR2 YNNKEL (reference sequence). The CDR3 has 15 amino acids. V lost 2 bases, J lost 9 bases, and 14 bases lay in between. Here the CDR3 reads CASSQRSGETSPLHF. As DNA, the CDR3 is TGTGCCAGCAGCCAACGTTCAGGGGAAACTTCACCCCTCCACTTT.

To note about this clone: This same CDR3 is encoded by further DNA sequences in the sample. The chain joins TRBV6-5 to TRBJ2-2; 11 bases are a match to TRBD2. This CDR3 spans 15 amino acids. The germline V gene has CDR1 MNHEY and CDR2 SVGAGI. V lost 6 bases and J lost 6; bases outside the gene matches: 6. The DNA for the CDR3 is TGTGCCAGCAGGGTAACTAGCGGGGGTCCCGGGGAGCTGTTTTTT. This codes for CASRVTSGGPGELFF.